The 15 T cell receptor beta chains given below trace back to one sample, sequenced in a study of T cell clonality in common variable immunodeficiency. Some clones are missing from TCRdb's copy, which holds only in-frame ones; the method was immunoSEQ multiplex PCR. The record shows approximately 44,000 clones for this sample, with no singletons present. Sequencing was performed on peripheral blood mononuclear cells. These receptors were obtained from a person aged 18 to 75 in good health.

This clone was seen repeatedly, ten times or more. The CDR3 goes on 3 residues after the read ends, and that part is filled in from the germline J gene. This chain connects TRBV19 to TRBJ1-1; 7 positions agree with TRBD1. The V gene end was trimmed by 0 bases and the J gene end by 2 bases; junction bases not matched to a gene: 9. The CDR3 is 17 amino acids. The germline gives CDR1 LNHDA, CDR2 SQIVND (reference sequence). CDR3 loop: CASSIEPNQGVNTEAFF. CDR3 DNA (partial): TGTGCCAGTAGTATAGAGCCCAACCAGGGGGTAAACACTGAA.

This clone was recorded many times. The observed sequence ends 3 residues before the CDR3 terminus, with the missing tail filled in from the germline J gene. The chain combines TRBV5-6 with TRBJ1-2; maybe TRBD1 (6 bases). The CDR3 runs 14 residues. Germline CDR1 and CDR2: SGHDT and YYEEEE. Trimming removed 2 bases from V and 7 bases from J, with 15 bases in between. CDR3 amino acids: CASSLKGVTFGYTF. Incomplete CDR3 DNA: TGTGCCAGCAGCTTAAAGGGGGTAACTTTTGGC.

As to this clone: The CDR3 goes on 3 residues after the read ends, and that part is filled in from the germline J gene. The rearrangement links TRBV2 to TRBJ2-1; tentatively, D is TRBD2 (6 bases). Trimming shortened V by 4 bases and J by 4 bases, and 23 bases separated the two germline ends. Germline CDR1 SNHLY, CDR2 FYNNEI. The CDR3 extends over 18 amino acids. The CDR3 protein is CASSAFPGTLRGYNEQFF. CDR3 DNA, as far as it was read: TGTGCCAGCAGTGCCTTTCCCGGGACTCTCCGGGGATACAATGAG.

In its sample, this clone was seen many times. The read ends 3 residues early relative to the CDR3; the germline J gene fills the gap. V is TRBV7-9 and J is TRBJ2-5, with 7 bases identical to TRBD1. J was trimmed by 4 bases and V by 3 bases; bases with no gene match: 8. Germline loops: CDR1 SEHNR, CDR2 FQNEAQ (reference sequence). The CDR3 length is 15 residues. The CDR3: CASSFPGGRGETQYF. CDR3 bases read: TGTGCCAGCAGCTTCCCAGGGGGTAGAGGAGAGACC. The complete variable domain, with remaining parts taken from reference TRBV7-9 and TRBJ2-5, reads DTGVSQNPRHKITKRGQNVTFRCDPISEHNRLYWYRQTLGQGPEFLTYFQNEAQLEKSRLLSDRFSAERPKGSFSTLEIQRTEQGDSAMYLCASSFPGGRGETQYFGPGTRLLVL.

In its sample, this clone was seen many times. The read stops 3 residues short of the end of the CDR3; the missing end is completed from the germline J gene. This chain connects TRBV20-1 to TRBJ2-1, with 9 positions matching TRBD2. The CDR3 is 15 residues long. The trim removed 5 bases at V and 0 bases at J, leaving 5 bases unmatched. Germline V CDR1 and CDR2: DFQATT, SNEGSKA (reference sequence). Incomplete CDR3 DNA: TGCAGTGCTGGAAGTAGCGGGAGCTCCTACAATGAG. Residues: CSAGSSGSSYNE. The CDR3 in full is CSAGSSGSSYNEQFF.

A note on this clone: The read gets to within 3 residues of the CDR3 end, and the germline J gene fills in the rest. The chain joins TRBV19 to TRBJ1-3; D gene uncertain. From germline, CDR1 is LNHDA and CDR2 SQIVND (reference sequence). The CDR3 totals 19 residues. V lost 3 bases, J lost 0 bases, and 21 bases lay in between. CDR3 sequence: CASSIKVLQPGRSGNTIYF. The CDR3 bases that were read are TGTGCCAGTAGTATTAAGGTGCTGCAGCCAGGCCGCTCTGGAAACACC.

In its sample, this clone was seen many times. The read terminates 3 residues before the CDR3 end, so the remaining end is supplied by the germline J gene. The V and J genes are TRBV20-1 and TRBJ2-7, with D possibly being TRBD1 (5 bases). V was cut by 1 base and J by 0 bases, with 10 bases left in between. This CDR3 is 14 amino acids long. Germline loops: CDR1 DFQATT, CDR2 SNEGSKA (reference sequence). The CDR3 is CSARAGPFSYEQYF. The covered CDR3 bases are TGCAGTGCTAGAGCAGGGCCTTTCTCCTACGAG.

This clone came up many times. CDR3 DNA, as far as it was read: TGTGCCAGCAGCCCCACAGGGGCAAACACTGAA. It translates to CASSPTGANTE. Given in full, the CDR3 is CASSPTGANTEAFF. This chain connects TRBV5-4 to TRBJ1-1; 7 bases are a match to TRBD1. The sequence runs out 3 residues before the end of the CDR3; the remainder is reconstructed from the germline J gene. The V segment lost 4 bases and the J segment 2 bases; nucleotides outside the gene matches: 5. CDR1 SGHNT and CDR2 YYREEE come from the germline V gene (reference sequence). The CDR3 has 14 residues.

This clone has a count of ten or more. CDR3 sequence: CSAQTGGFGQPQHF. The sequenced part of the CDR3 DNA is TGCAGCGCACAGACAGGGGGCTTTGGTCAGCCC. The genes are TRBV29-1 and TRBJ1-5, with 10 bases fitting TRBD1. The read falls 3 residues short of the CDR3 end, and the missing part is taken from the germline J gene. Trimming removed 7 bases from V and 6 bases from J; junction bases left unmatched: 9. Germline V gives CDR1 SQVTM, CDR2 ANQGSEA. This CDR3 has 14 amino acids.

This clone was seen ten or more times. The read falls 3 residues short of the CDR3 end, and the missing part is taken from the germline J gene. This rearrangement joins TRBV2 to TRBJ2-3, with D possibly matching TRBD1 (5 bases). V was clipped by 5 bases and J by 5 bases, with 11 bases between them. CDR3 length equals 13 residues. Germline CDR1 SNHLY, CDR2 FYNNEI. CDR3 DNA, as far as it was read: TGTGCCAGCAGTAATTTGGGGCAAGATACG. It encodes CASSNLGQDT. The whole CDR3 sequence reads CASSNLGQDTQYF.

This clone was seen ten or more times. The read gets to within 3 residues of the CDR3 end, and the germline J gene fills in the rest. The chain couples TRBV6-1 to TRBJ2-3; D unclear. The CDR3 covers 14 residues. The ends were cut back, 3 bases at V and 5 bases at J, with 12 bases in the middle. Germline V gene sequence: CDR1 MNHNS, CDR2 SASEGT. CDR3 DNA, as far as it was read: TGTGCCAGCAGTGACCCTGAGACACGAGATACG. Translated: CASSDPETRDT. In full, the CDR3 reads CASSDPETRDTQYF.

In its sample, this clone was seen many times. The read ends 3 residues shy of where the CDR3 ends; the end is completed using the germline J gene. The chain recombines TRBV20-1 with TRBJ1-2, with TRBD1 identical over 11 bases. The CDR3 length is 14 residues. The germline V gene has CDR1 DFQATT and CDR2 SNEGSKA (reference sequence). CDR3 sequence reads: CSAERTGGINDYTF. Incomplete CDR3 DNA: TGCAGTGCTGAAAGGACAGGGGGCATCAATGAC.

Of note for this clone: The CDR3 end is not reached by the read, which stops 3 residues before it; the germline J gene fills it in. V is TRBV4-2 and J is TRBJ2-7, with a weak D call TRBD2 (5 bases). CDR1 and CDR2 (germline): LGHNA, YNFKEQ. V was trimmed by 1 base and J by 0 bases, leaving 13 bases between them. The CDR3 length is 16 residues. CDR3 sequence: CASSQVVAGNSYEQYF. The covered CDR3 bases are TGTGCCAGCAGCCAAGTTGTGGCGGGTAACTCCTACGAG.

This clone was seen at least ten times. The read halts 3 residues ahead of the CDR3 end, with the missing end drawn from the germline J gene. The gene calls are TRBV7-8 and TRBJ2-3; no definite D call. Trimming stripped 3 bases from V and 1 base from J, with 5 bases between. Germline lookup yields CDR1 SGHVS and CDR2 FQNEAQ. There are 13 residues in the CDR3. CDR3 DNA (partial): TGTGCCAGCAGCTTGGGCGGCACAGATACG. Translation gives CASSLGGTDT. The full CDR3 sequence reads CASSLGGTDTQYF.

This clone was picked up a small number of times. The read terminates 3 residues ahead of where the CDR3 ends, so the germline J gene completes it. This chain joins TRBV7-2 and TRBJ2-3; 10 bases align to TRBD1. Germline V gene lookup returns CDR1 SGHTA and CDR2 FQGNSA. The CDR3 is made up of 15 amino acids. The sequenced part of the CDR3 DNA is TGTGCCAGCAGCTTAGGACAGGGGGCGTGGGAGACG. This encodes CASSLGQGAWET. The entire CDR3 sequence reads CASSLGQGAWETQYF.